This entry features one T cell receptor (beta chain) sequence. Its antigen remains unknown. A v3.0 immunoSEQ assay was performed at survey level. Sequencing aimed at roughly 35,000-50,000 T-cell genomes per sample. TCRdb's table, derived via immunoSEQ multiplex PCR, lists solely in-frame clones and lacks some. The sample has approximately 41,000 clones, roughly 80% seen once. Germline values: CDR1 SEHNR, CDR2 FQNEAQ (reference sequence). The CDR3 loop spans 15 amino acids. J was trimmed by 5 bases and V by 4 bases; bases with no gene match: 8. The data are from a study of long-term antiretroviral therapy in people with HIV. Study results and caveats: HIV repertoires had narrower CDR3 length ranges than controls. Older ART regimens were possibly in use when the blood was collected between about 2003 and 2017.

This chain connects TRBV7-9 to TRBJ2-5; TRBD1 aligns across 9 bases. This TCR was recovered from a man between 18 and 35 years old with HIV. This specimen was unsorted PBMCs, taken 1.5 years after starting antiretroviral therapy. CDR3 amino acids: CASSSGTGRWETQYF. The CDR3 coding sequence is TGTGCCAGCAGCTCCGGGACAGGGAGATGGGAGACCCAGTACTTC.